These 27 T cell receptor beta chains were all obtained from the same sample, sequenced in a study of shared clonotypes between healthy human individuals (dated by TCRdb to 2020 to 2021). Libraries were constructed by the immunoSEQ multiplex PCR assay. In TCRdb, the immuneACCESS table is reduced to in-frame sequences with V and J assigned. These tables do not hold every clone; where another copy was compared, an unresolved V gene accounts for under half, and the others remain unexplained. Here the sample has around 1.9 million clones; about 94% occur a single time. Less than 2% of the sample rests with the top ten. For the CD8 naive samples, CD45RO-negative cells were positively selected for CCR7, yielding a CD45RA+CCR7+ population from which TemRA cells were excluded. The source material was naive CD8+ T cells from PBMCs. Reading the label with the study, this specimen's cell subset or site is: CD45RA+CCR7+. Receptors were obtained from a man between 18 and 35 years old in good health. Some clones in this sample may be carry-over from other donors' samples.

The V gene is TRBV20-1, the J gene TRBJ1-2, with D possibly TRBD1 on 6 matching bases. Trimming removed 5 bases from V and 4 bases from J, with 8 bases in between. The CDR3 consists of 11 residues. Per germline, CDR1 DFQATT and CDR2 SNEGSKA (reference sequence). CDR3 amino acids: CSAWTVYGYTF. The CDR3 DNA sequence: TGCAGTGCTTGGACAGTCTATGGCTACACCTTC.

The rearrangement links TRBV28 to TRBJ2-7, with D tentatively TRBD1 (6 bases). V was cut by 2 bases and J by 6 bases, with 8 bases left in between. Germline-derived CDR1 and CDR2 are MDHEN and SYDVKM. CDR3 size: 12 residues. CDR3 sequence: CASSLMGAEQYF. CDR3 DNA sequence: TGTGCCAGCAGTTTAATGGGGGCCGAGCAGTACTTC.

The genes are TRBV4-1 and TRBJ2-2; a possible D gene is TRBD1 (6 bases). With 3 bases removed from V and 6 bases from J, the gap between germline ends came to 14 bases. Germline assignment: CDR1 MGHRA and CDR2 YSYEKL. There are 15 residues in the CDR3. The CDR3 loop is CASSHTTGIPGELFF. CDR3 bases: TGCGCCAGCAGCCACACTACAGGGATCCCCGGGGAGCTGTTTTTT.

The rearrangement links TRBV10-3 to TRBJ2-2; TRBD1 aligns across 9 bases. The germline V gene has CDR1 ENHRY and CDR2 SYGVKD. The length of the CDR3 is 17 residues. Unmatched junction bases numbered 14, after V lost 6 bases and J lost 6 bases. The CDR3, as DNA: TGTGCCATCAGCGACGCCGGGACAGGGAGTGAGGCCGGGGAGCTGTTTTTT. It translates to CAISDAGTGSEAGELFF.

The sample holds one count of this clone. J is TRBJ2-3 and V is TRBV19; 8 bases are shared with TRBD2. V shed 0 bases, J shed 6 bases, and the junction held 11 bases outside the gene matches. CDR3 length: 17 residues. Per germline, CDR1 LNHDA and CDR2 SQIVND (reference sequence). CDR3 bases: TGTGCCAGTAGTATAGATCTGGAGACGGGAGGGCTGGATACGCAGTATTTT. Amino acid sequence: CASSIDLETGGLDTQYF.

This clone has more than one count but fewer than ten. V gene TRBV10-1 combines with J gene TRBJ2-7, with 8 bases aligning to TRBD2. CDR3 length equals 13 residues. Looked up from germline, CDR1 is WNHNN and CDR2 is SYGVQD (reference sequence). Trimming cost V 6 bases and J 4 bases; bases outside gene matches: 5. CDR3 DNA sequence: TGCGCCAGCAGCCCCAGCGGGAGTTACGAGCAGTACTTC. Amino acids: CASSPSGSYEQYF.

This sequence joins TRBV9 and TRBJ1-2; tentative D call: TRBD1 (6 bases). In germline, CDR1 is SGDLS, CDR2 YYNGEE. Deletions cut 3 bases from V and 4 bases from J, with 16 bases between. The CDR3 totals 15 residues. DNA for the CDR3: TGTGCCAGCAGCGGGTACAGGGTGAGCGGCTATGGCTACACCTTC. It translates to CASSGYRVSGYGYTF. The full variable domain, its missing parts supplied by reference TRBV9 and TRBJ1-2, is DSGVTQTPKHLITATGQRVTLRCSPRSGDLSVYWYQQSLDQGLQFLIQYYNGEERAKGNILERFSAQQFPDLHSELNLSSLELGDSALYFCASSGYRVSGYGYTFGSGTRLTVV.

The chain recombines TRBV27 with TRBJ1-2; 10 bases are shared with TRBD1. The CDR3 extends over 17 amino acids. Germline CDR1 reads MNHEY; CDR2 reads SMNVEV (reference sequence). The trim removed 3 bases at V and 8 bases at J, leaving 15 bases unmatched. CDR3 sequence (DNA): TGTGCCAGCAGTTTGTACTCCGGGACAGGGGTCCTGAAAGGCTACACCTTC. The encoded protein is CASSLYSGTGVLKGYTF.

The gene calls are TRBV28 and TRBJ1-5; no clear D. V dropped 3 bases and J dropped 5 bases, with 14 bases sitting between them. This CDR3 is 15 amino acids long. Germline V gives CDR1 MDHEN, CDR2 SYDVKM. The CDR3 nucleotides are TGTGCCAGCAGTTTTGGGGATCCGGGTTATCAGCCCCAGCATTTT. Protein product: CASSFGDPGYQPQHF. Full variable domain (remainder filled in from reference TRBV28 and TRBJ1-5): DVKVTQSSRYLVKRTGEKVFLECVQDMDHENMFWYRQDPGLGLRLIYFSYDVKMKEKGDIPEGYSVSREKKERFSLILESASTNQTSMYLCASSFGDPGYQPQHFGDGTRLSIL.

Comment on this clone: Other nucleotide sequences from this sample produce the same CDR3. J is TRBJ1-1 and V is TRBV25-1; no clear D. Germline V CDR1 and CDR2: MGHDK, SYGVNS. V lost 5 bases, J lost 4 bases, and 5 bases lay in between. The CDR3 consists of 11 residues. The CDR3 is CASSLGTEAFF. In DNA, the CDR3 is TGTGCCAGCAGTCTTGGCACTGAAGCTTTCTTT.

The V call is TRBV4-1, the J call TRBJ2-1; the match to TRBD2 covers 11 bases. Per the germline V gene, CDR1 is MGHRA and CDR2 is YSYEKL. This CDR3 is 17 amino acids long. The V segment lost 0 bases and the J segment 6 bases; nucleotides outside the gene matches: 7. The CDR3 sequence: CASSQEGSLAGGNEQFF. DNA of the CDR3: TGCGCCAGCAGCCAAGAAGGTAGCCTAGCGGGAGGCAATGAGCAGTTCTTC.

Remarks on this clone: This sample also contains other DNA sequences that code for the same CDR3. V and J are TRBV7-6 and TRBJ2-1; TRBD2 matches 15 bases. CDR3 length equals 18 residues. Trimming at V came to 5 bases and at J to 0 bases, leaving 5 bases not matched to a gene. CDR1 is SGHVS, CDR2 FNYEAQ, per germline. As DNA, the CDR3 is TGTGCCAGCAGCCCGGGACTAGCGGGAGGAAGCTCCTACAATGAGCAGTTCTTC. Residues: CASSPGLAGGSSYNEQFF. Full variable domain (missing parts from reference TRBV7-6 and TRBJ2-1): GAGVSQSPRYKVTKRGQDVALRCDPISGHVSLYWYRQALGQGPEFLTYFNYEAQQDKSGLPNDRFSAERPEGSISTLTIQRTEQRDSAMYRCASSPGLAGGSSYNEQFFGPGTRLTVL.

About this clone: Other DNA variants within this sample encode the same CDR3. The rearrangement links TRBV19 to TRBJ2-3, with D maybe TRBD2 (5 bases). CDR3 length: 12 amino acids. V lost 6 bases and J 6 bases, leaving 10 bases between the germline ends. Per the germline V gene, CDR1 is LNHDA and CDR2 is SQIVND (reference sequence). CDR3 protein: CASSPRADTQYF. The CDR3 DNA reads as TGTGCCAGTAGCCCGCGGGCGGATACGCAGTATTTT.

J is TRBJ1-5 and V is TRBV28; 8 bases agree with TRBD1. Trimming at V came to 5 bases and at J to 2 bases, leaving 8 bases not matched to a gene. This CDR3 spans 16 amino acids. Germline CDR1 MDHEN, CDR2 SYDVKM. The CDR3 spells CASSAITGGGNQPQHF. CDR3 DNA: TGTGCCAGCAGTGCAATCACAGGGGGGGGCAATCAGCCCCAGCATTTT.

The chain employs TRBV28 and TRBJ1-5; D uncertain. Germline V gene data show CDR1 as MDHEN and CDR2 as SYDVKM. This CDR3 comprises 16 residues. With 6 bases removed from V and 9 bases from J, the gap between germline ends came to 24 bases. CDR3 DNA: TGTGCCAGCAGCCCGACCTTGAGCCCGGAAATCACGCCCCAGCATTTT. Protein: CASSPTLSPEITPQHF.

The V call is TRBV30, the J call TRBJ1-1; no firm D call. CDR3 length equals 13 residues. The V gene's germline CDR1 is GTSNPN and CDR2 SVGIG (reference sequence). Trimming removed 3 bases at V and 2 bases at J, with 10 bases between. CDR3 region: CAWREGFNTEAFF. Here the CDR3 DNA reads TGTGCCTGGAGGGAGGGCTTCAACACTGAAGCTTTCTTT.

The chain combines TRBV27 with TRBJ2-1; 14 nucleotides agree with TRBD2. CDR1 is MNHEY, CDR2 SMNVEV, per germline (reference sequence). The V segment lost 4 bases and the J segment 8 bases; nucleotides outside the gene matches: 19. The CDR3 loop spans 20 amino acids. This CDR3 is CASSSGMRGTSGRLAHEQFF. CDR3 in DNA: TGTGCCAGCAGTTCGGGGATGAGGGGGACTAGCGGGAGACTTGCCCATGAGCAGTTCTTC.

The V gene is TRBV7-9, the J gene TRBJ1-5, with 9 bases lining up with TRBD1. CDR3 size: 13 residues. V gave up 8 bases and J gave up 3 bases; unmatched junction bases: 2. Looked up from germline, CDR1 is SEHNR and CDR2 is FQNEAQ (reference sequence). The CDR3 spells CASGQGLNQPQHF. The CDR3 region has the DNA TGTGCCAGCGGACAGGGGCTCAATCAGCCCCAGCATTTT.

Points on this clone: Other DNA sequences within the sample encode an identical CDR3. The chain uses TRBV7-9 and TRBJ2-7; D is undetermined. Germline-derived CDR1 and CDR2 are SEHNR and FQNEAQ (reference sequence). The germline V and J ends were trimmed by 0 bases and 3 bases, with 6 bases remaining between them. The CDR3 is 13 residues long. The CDR3 sequence is CASSLAGHYEQYF. The CDR3 DNA reads TGTGCCAGCAGCTTAGCGGGCCACTACGAGCAGTACTTC.

The gene calls are TRBV19 and TRBJ2-7, with unresolved D. CDR3 length: 12 amino acids. Germline CDR1 and CDR2: LNHDA and SQIVND (reference sequence). V dropped 3 bases and J dropped 6 bases, with 9 bases sitting between them. The CDR3 DNA reads TGTGCCAGTAGTATGGTTTCTCGCGAGCAGTACTTC. Protein: CASSMVSREQYF.

The chain uses TRBV7-3 and TRBJ2-7, with 12 bases identical to TRBD2. This CDR3 spans 14 amino acids. The germline CDR1 and CDR2 sequences are SGHTA and FQGTGA. Trimming took 5 bases from V and 5 from J; bases not matched to a gene: 4. Here the CDR3 reads CASSAGLAGNEQYF. CDR3 bases: TGTGCCAGCAGCGCGGGACTAGCGGGCAACGAGCAGTACTTC.

This chain joins TRBV2 and TRBJ2-1; D is unclear. Trimming left V 1 base short and J 8 bases short, with 9 bases between. The CDR3 is made up of 13 amino acids. In germline, CDR1 is SNHLY, CDR2 FYNNEI. Here the CDR3 reads CASSEGAVDEQFF. In DNA form, the CDR3 reads TGTGCCAGCAGTGAAGGCGCTGTCGATGAGCAGTTCTTC. Full variable domain (rest looked up from reference TRBV2 and TRBJ2-1): EPEVTQTPSHQVTQMGQEVILRCVPISNHLYFYWYRQILGQKVEFLVSFYNNEISEKSEIFDDQFSVERPDGSNFTLKIRSTKLEDSAMYFCASSEGAVDEQFFGPGTRLTVL.

The chain is built from TRBV27 and TRBJ1-2, with a weak D call TRBD1 (6 bases). The CDR3 is made up of 17 amino acids. The V gene lost 0 bases and the J gene lost 4 bases, with 18 bases spanning the gap. In germline, CDR1 is MNHEY, CDR2 SMNVEV (reference sequence). The CDR3 is CASSLSAGVQGGYGYTF. The CDR3 region has the DNA TGTGCCAGCAGTTTATCGGCGGGGGTACAGGGTGGCTATGGCTACACCTTC.

Worth noting for this clone: In the same sample, other DNA sequences code for this CDR3. CDR3 sequence: CASSYSGGSYGYTF. DNA of the CDR3: TGTGCCAGCAGTTACTCCGGGGGTTCCTATGGCTACACCTTC. V gene TRBV6-5 combines with J gene TRBJ1-2, with D tentatively TRBD1 (5 bases). The germline gives CDR1 MNHEY, CDR2 SVGAGI. CDR3 length: 14 amino acids. Trimming shortened V by 0 bases and J by 4 bases, and 9 bases separated the two germline ends.

V is TRBV19 and J is TRBJ1-1; 8 nucleotides match TRBD1. The V gene's germline CDR1 is LNHDA and CDR2 SQIVND (reference sequence). The CDR3 contains 15 residues. V lost 5 bases, J lost 0 bases, and 5 bases stayed unmatched. CDR3 bases: TGTGCCAGTAGTCAGGGACAGGTGATGAACACTGAAGCTTTCTTT. Protein product: CASSQGQVMNTEAFF.

The chain employs TRBV4-1 and TRBJ1-4, with D unresolved. Per germline, CDR1 MGHRA and CDR2 YSYEKL. The V end was cut by 3 bases, the J end by 4 bases, with 9 bases between. CDR3 length: 14 residues. This chain's CDR3 is CASSQTLNNEKLFF. In DNA, the CDR3 is TGCGCCAGCAGCCAGACACTCAATAATGAAAAACTGTTTTTT.

This clone occurred once. The V gene is TRBV2, the J gene TRBJ2-1, with 10 bases lining up with TRBD2. The CDR3 runs to 16 residues. Germline-derived CDR1 and CDR2 are SNHLY and FYNNEI. The ends lost 4 bases at V and 6 bases at J; junction bases unmatched: 9. CDR3 loop: CASSGDLAGVVNEQFF. The CDR3 nucleotides are TGTGCCAGCAGTGGGGACCTAGCGGGAGTCGTCAATGAGCAGTTCTTC.